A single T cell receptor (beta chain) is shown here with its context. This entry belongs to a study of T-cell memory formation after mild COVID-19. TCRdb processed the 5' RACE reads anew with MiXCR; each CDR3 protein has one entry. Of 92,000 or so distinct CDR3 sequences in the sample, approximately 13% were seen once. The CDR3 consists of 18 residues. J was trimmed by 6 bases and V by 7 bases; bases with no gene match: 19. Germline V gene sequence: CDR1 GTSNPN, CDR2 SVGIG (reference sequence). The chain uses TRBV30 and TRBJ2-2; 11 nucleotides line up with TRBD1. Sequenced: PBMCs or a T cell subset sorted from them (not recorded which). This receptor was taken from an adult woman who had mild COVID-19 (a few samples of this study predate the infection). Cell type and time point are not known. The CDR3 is CASRTGGDSQHRAGELFF. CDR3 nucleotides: TGTGCCTCCAGGACAGGGGGCGACTCTCAACATCGGGCCGGGGAGCTGTTTTTT.